These 26 T cell receptor beta chains came from one sample sequenced in a study of OX40 agonist ivuxolimab in advanced cancers. Library preparation used the immunoSEQ multiplex PCR assay. What TCRdb holds here is the immuneACCESS table cut down to in-frame rearrangements. Part of the clones is not present; checked against another copy, under half of the missing clones reflect an unresolved V gene, and the others are unexplained. Recorded for this sample are around 40,000 clones; about 80% of them occurred a single time. The ten largest account for about 4.4% of the sample. Sequenced material: CD4+ or CD8+ T cells sorted from blood, taken in a trial of the OX40 agonist ivuxolimab. Receptor source: an adult with an advanced solid tumor such as melanoma, head and neck, liver or kidney cancer.

The chain couples TRBV2 to TRBJ2-7; 7 bases align to TRBD1. CDR1 and CDR2 from the germline V gene are SNHLY and FYNNEI. This CDR3 is 14 amino acids long. V dropped 6 bases and J dropped 2; count of bases not matched to a gene: 7. CDR3 loop: CASRQDRWTYEQYF. For the CDR3, the DNA is TGTGCCAGCAGACAGGACAGGTGGACCTACGAGCAGTACTTC.

The chain recombines TRBV7-9 with TRBJ2-7, with 7 bases aligning to TRBD2. From germline, CDR1 is SEHNR and CDR2 FQNEAQ (reference sequence). Trimming took 6 bases from V and 3 from J; bases not matched to a gene: 2. The CDR3 spans 12 residues. Written as DNA, the CDR3 is TGTGCCAGCAGGGGAGGGGACTACGAGCAGTACTTC. The encoded protein is CASRGGDYEQYF.

The chain couples TRBV30 to TRBJ1-4; D gene ambiguous. Germline CDR1 is GTSNPN and CDR2 is SVGIG (reference sequence). This CDR3 comprises 14 residues. V was cut by 2 bases and J by 8 bases, with 15 bases left in between. CDR3 coding DNA: TGTGCCTGGAGTTTATCCCCGAGCGGAGAAAAACTGTTTTTT. Amino acid sequence: CAWSLSPSGEKLFF.

The V and J genes are TRBV19 and TRBJ2-7; 7 nucleotides line up with TRBD2. The CDR3 runs to 16 residues. Unmatched junction bases numbered 12, after V lost 5 bases and J lost 2 bases. Germline CDR1 is LNHDA and CDR2 is SQIVND (reference sequence). DNA of the CDR3: TGTGCCAGTAGTGGGACCGGGACTAAGCCGACCTACGAGCAGTACTTC. Protein sequence: CASSGTGTKPTYEQYF.

This chain joins TRBV6-1 and TRBJ2-4; no firm D call. Trimming left V 1 base short and J 6 bases short, with 10 bases between. The V gene's germline CDR1 is MNHNS and CDR2 SASEGT. The length of the CDR3 is 14 residues. CDR3 nucleotides: TGTGCCAGCAGTGAAGAAGTCGGTCCAAACATTCAGTACTTC. Amino acids: CASSEEVGPNIQYF.

This chain joins TRBV11-3 and TRBJ2-1, with 10 bases matching TRBD2. Germline assignment: CDR1 SGHNT and CDR2 YENEEA. Unmatched junction bases numbered 4, after V lost 2 bases and J lost 9 bases. The CDR3 is 14 residues long. CDR3 DNA: TGTGCCAGCAGCTTACTAGCGGGAGCGCCTGAGCAGTTCTTC. Its translation is CASSLLAGAPEQFF.

The count of this clone is one. This sequence joins TRBV14 and TRBJ1-6; D remains ambiguous. The germline V gene encodes CDR1 SGHDN and CDR2 FVKESK. V lost 1 base and J lost 9, with 4 bases in between. This CDR3 has 12 residues. CDR3 coding DNA: TGTGCCAGCAGCCAAGGGGGTTCACCCCTCCACTTT. Protein sequence: CASSQGGSPLHF.

The V gene is TRBV5-1, the J gene TRBJ2-2; D might be TRBD2 (6 bases). The ends were cut back, 6 bases at V and 2 bases at J, with 14 bases in the middle. CDR1 and CDR2 (germline): SGHRS, YFSETQ. This CDR3 region has 15 residues. CDR3 loop: CASTPGTFNTGELFF. In DNA form, the CDR3 reads TGCGCCAGCACCCCCGGGACTTTTAACACCGGGGAGCTGTTTTTT.

The chain recombines TRBV7-8 with TRBJ1-1; D is possibly TRBD1 (5 bases). The V end lost 2 bases, the J end lost 0 bases, and 10 bases lay between the germline ends. The CDR3 is made up of 15 amino acids. Looked up from germline, CDR1 is SGHVS and CDR2 is FQNEAQ. The CDR3 region has the DNA TGTGCCAGCAGCTTAAGGCTGGGGGTGAACACTGAAGCTTTCTTT. Translated: CASSLRLGVNTEAFF.

This chain connects TRBV9 to TRBJ1-6, with a tentative D call TRBD1 (5 bases). Germline V gene lookup returns CDR1 SGDLS and CDR2 YYNGEE. The CDR3 extends over 15 amino acids. The V and J ends lost 2 bases and 10 bases respectively, with 16 bases between them. The CDR3 bases are TGTGCCAGCAGCGTTTCGACGGCCCGGGGGTCACCCCTCCACTTT. Translated: CASSVSTARGSPLHF.

The rearrangement links TRBV14 to TRBJ2-1; 7 bases map to TRBD2. Trimming removed 2 bases from V and 0 bases from J; junction bases left unmatched: 1. The CDR3 length is 15 residues. Germline V CDR1 and CDR2: SGHDN, FVKESK. DNA for the CDR3: TGTGCCAGCAGCCAAAGCGGGACCTCCTACAATGAGCAGTTCTTC. Its translation is CASSQSGTSYNEQFF. The variable domain in full, with the rest retrieved from reference TRBV14 and TRBJ2-1, is EAGVTQFPSHSVIEKGQTVTLRCDPISGHDNLYWYRRVMGKEIKFLLHFVKESKQDESGMPNNRFLAERTGGTYSTLKVQPAELEDSGVYFCASSQSGTSYNEQFFGPGTRLTVL.

J is TRBJ2-3 and V is TRBV4-3; no clear D gene. Germline V gene data show CDR1 as LGHNA and CDR2 as YSLEER. Trimming removed 0 bases at V and 0 bases at J, with 10 bases between. The CDR3 has 16 residues. For the CDR3, the DNA is TGCGCCAGCAGCCAAGATTGGCGGTCTAGCACAGATACGCAGTATTTT. It yields the protein CASSQDWRSSTDTQYF.

V gene TRBV6-5 combines with J gene TRBJ2-7, with 9 bases fitting TRBD1. Germline lookup yields CDR1 MNHEY and CDR2 SVGAGI. V trimming: 5 bases; J trimming: 4 bases; junction bases outside the gene matches: 6. This CDR3 region has 14 residues. CDR3 loop: CASSTGGAWYEQYF. CDR3 nucleotide sequence: TGTGCCAGCAGTACAGGGGGCGCGTGGTACGAGCAGTACTTC.

The CDR3 sequence is CASSVDSVNTEAFF. In nucleotides, the CDR3 is TGTGCCAGCAGCGTAGATTCCGTGAACACTGAAGCTTTCTTT. This chain joins TRBV9 and TRBJ1-1; D remains ambiguous. The germline V gene has CDR1 SGDLS and CDR2 YYNGEE. Trimming took off 0 bases at V and 0 bases at J, with 6 bases between the two ends. The CDR3 extends over 14 amino acids.

This clone has a handful of counts. For the CDR3, the DNA is TGTGCCTGGAGTAACAGCCTTAGCAATCAGCCCCAGCATTTT. Its translation is CAWSNSLSNQPQHF. The chain uses TRBV30 and TRBJ1-5; no clear D gene. Germline values: CDR1 GTSNPN, CDR2 SVGIG (reference sequence). CDR3 length equals 14 residues. Trimming took 2 bases from V and 0 from J, leaving 8 bases between them.

V usage is TRBV5-1 and J usage is TRBJ1-1, with no clear D. Trimming pared 0 bases from V and 0 bases from J, leaving 6 bases between. Germline V lookup: CDR1 SGHRS, CDR2 YFSETQ. The CDR3 is made up of 14 amino acids. The CDR3 sequence is CASSLDLMNTEAFF. The CDR3 DNA sequence: TGCGCCAGCAGCTTGGATCTGATGAACACTGAAGCTTTCTTT.

The chain employs TRBV4-3 and TRBJ2-3; D unclear. The germline V gene has CDR1 LGHNA and CDR2 YSLEER. The CDR3 runs to 15 residues. V shed 0 bases and J shed 4 bases, with 11 bases lying between them. The chain's CDR3 is CASSQDRTRADTQYF. In nucleotides, the CDR3 is TGCGCCAGCAGCCAAGATCGGACCCGGGCAGATACGCAGTATTTT.

This sequence joins TRBV27 and TRBJ2-3; 16 bases are shared with TRBD2. This CDR3 comprises 18 residues. The junction had 5 bases not matched to a gene; V was cut back by 5 bases and J by 0 bases. The germline gives CDR1 MNHEY, CDR2 SMNVEV (reference sequence). Here the CDR3 DNA reads TGTGCCAGCAGTCCGGGACTAGCGGGGGGGGTGAGCACAGATACGCAGTATTTT. It yields the protein CASSPGLAGGVSTDTQYF.

J is TRBJ2-7 and V is TRBV29-1; 7 bases are shared with TRBD2. This CDR3 has 12 amino acids. The J segment lost 5 bases and the V segment lost 5 bases, leaving 6 bases of the junction unmatched. Per the germline V gene, CDR1 is SQVTM and CDR2 is ANQGSEA. CDR3 region: CSVKGLRDEQYF. CDR3 DNA sequence: TGCAGCGTTAAGGGACTACGGGACGAGCAGTACTTC.

A few counts support this clone. V is TRBV6-1 and J is TRBJ1-1; no reliable D call. V lost 8 bases, J lost 1 base, and 14 bases lay in between. The CDR3 covers 14 residues. Germline V gene sequence: CDR1 MNHNS, CDR2 SASEGT. This CDR3 reads CASSLSRQNTEAFF. CDR3 in DNA: TGTGCCAGCTCGCTATCCAGACAGAACACTGAAGCTTTCTTT.

This clone ranks as large. The CDR3 spells CASTLGANYGYTF. In DNA form, the CDR3 reads TGTGCCAGCACTCTGGGAGCTAACTATGGCTACACCTTC. The chain employs TRBV5-5 and TRBJ1-2; no clear D gene. CDR1 is SGHKS and CDR2 is YYEKEE in the germline V gene (reference sequence). The ends were cut back, 6 bases at V and 0 bases at J, with 9 bases in the middle. The CDR3 has 13 amino acids.

This chain joins TRBV29-1 and TRBJ2-1; 10 positions match TRBD1. The CDR3 is made up of 14 amino acids. Germline CDR1 and CDR2: SQVTM and ANQGSEA. The ends lost 4 bases at V and 4 bases at J; junction bases unmatched: 4. The CDR3 DNA follows: TGCAGCGTTGTGACAGGGGGCTTATACAATGAGCAGTTCTTC. Translation gives CSVVTGGLYNEQFF.

V gene TRBV28 combines with J gene TRBJ2-3; 11 bases map to TRBD2. V was pared by 4 bases and J by 4 bases, with 4 bases of the junction left unmatched. Per germline, CDR1 MDHEN and CDR2 SYDVKM. The CDR3 is made up of 15 amino acids. Here the CDR3 DNA reads TGTGCCAGCAGTTCAGGGACTAGCGGCCCAGATACGCAGTATTTT. It yields the protein CASSSGTSGPDTQYF.

This chain joins TRBV2 and TRBJ1-3; D unclear. V lost 5 bases to trimming and J lost 1 base, with 3 bases between them. The CDR3 has 12 amino acids. Germline V gene sequence: CDR1 SNHLY, CDR2 FYNNEI. The CDR3 is CASSQSGNTIYF. In DNA form, the CDR3 reads TGTGCCAGCAGTCAATCTGGAAACACCATATATTTT.

The V and J genes are TRBV6-6 and TRBJ1-1; 7 bases map to TRBD1. Germline assignment: CDR1 MNHNY and CDR2 SVGAGI (reference sequence). Trimming removed 4 bases from V and 0 bases from J; junction bases left unmatched: 2. The CDR3 loop spans 14 amino acids. The CDR3 DNA is TGTGCCAGCAGTTTGACAGGGATGAACACTGAAGCTTTCTTT. It is translated as CASSLTGMNTEAFF.

The rearrangement joins TRBV19 to TRBJ2-1, with TRBD1 matching 7 bases. The CDR3 is made up of 17 amino acids. V lost 4 bases, J lost 0 bases, and 9 bases stayed unmatched. The germline gives CDR1 LNHDA, CDR2 SQIVND (reference sequence). The CDR3 protein is CASSTLTGEVSYNEQFF. CDR3 bases: TGTGCCAGTAGTACCCTAACAGGGGAAGTCTCCTACAATGAGCAGTTCTTC.